Sequencing of this T cell receptor beta chain was carried out in a study of Graves' ophthalmopathy and Graves' hyperthyroidism. Study-wide background: Pretreatment peripheral blood was obtained at initial diagnosis.

CDR3 size: 14 residues. The V end was cut by 1 base, the J end by 12 bases, with 18 bases between. Study-wide findings and caveats: Most thyroid-expanded clonotypes exceeding 0.001 frequency were also found in blood.

This clonotype was found many times. Its antigen remains unknown. Scientists amplified the TCR beta CDR3 regions from RNA transcripts. Second-round multiplex PCR came after a first-round RT-PCR that employed HTBI primers. TCRdb reanalysed the multiplex PCR reads using MiXCR and keeps one entry per CDR3 protein. The data show about half a million distinct CDR3 sequences, with around 15% seen just once and approximately 9.8% held by the top ten. Exclusion criteria comprised other autoimmune diseases, uncontrolled infections, pregnancy or lactation in patients. The sequence was obtained from a woman under 40 with Graves' ophthalmopathy. The chain carries TRBV12-3 or TRBV12-4 and TRBJ2-5, with a possible D match to TRBD1 (6 bases). The specimen was blood. As DNA, the CDR3 is TGTGCCAGCAGTTTAGGAGGCAGGGGAGCACCGGAGTACTTC. Translation: CASSLGGRGAPEYF.